The 10 T cell receptor beta chains reported below all come from one sample, sequenced in a study of radiation and T cells in renal cell carcinoma. Sample time point: baseline pretreatment blood. Treatment given: 15 Gy SBRT to primary tumor, nephrectomy 4 weeks later. Measured with immunoSEQ multiplex PCR; TCRdb has only the in-frame clones, and not every one. The sample consists of 140,000 to 150,000 clones, approximately 90% of them appearing once. The sequencing here drew on blood, taken from a patient whose treatment included radiotherapy and nephrectomy. The receptors derive from a woman in her 70s with renal cell carcinoma.

The V call is TRBV19, the J call TRBJ1-5; perhaps TRBD1 as D (6 bases). Germline V gene sequence: CDR1 LNHDA, CDR2 SQIVND (reference sequence). The ends were cut back, 3 bases at V and 4 bases at J, with 16 bases in the middle. There are 16 residues in the CDR3. As DNA, the CDR3 is TGTGCCAGTAGTATTTCAGGACAGCCAACTAATCAGCCCCAGCATTTT. Its translation: CASSISGQPTNQPQHF.

The rearrangement joins TRBV13 to TRBJ2-5; tentative D call: TRBD2 (6 bases). Trimming took 0 bases from V and 7 from J, leaving 9 bases between them. The germline V gene encodes CDR1 PRHDT and CDR2 FYEKMQ (reference sequence). The CDR3 is 13 residues long. CDR3: CASSLGGGGTQYF. DNA of the CDR3: TGTGCCAGCAGCTTAGGTGGGGGAGGGACCCAGTACTTC.

This clone appeared a single time. The rearrangement joins TRBV9 to TRBJ2-6, with 8 bases lining up with TRBD1. The length of the CDR3 is 17 residues. With V trimmed by 0 bases and J by 2 bases, 4 bases remained unmatched. CDR1 is SGDLS and CDR2 is YYNGEE in the germline V gene. The CDR3 protein is CASSVARTGTGANVLTF. The CDR3 coding sequence is TGTGCCAGCAGCGTAGCTCGGACAGGGACTGGGGCCAACGTCCTGACTTTC.

This clone was seen just once. This chain connects TRBV6-5 to TRBJ1-4; D gene uncertain. V lost 2 bases and J 5 bases, leaving 6 bases between the germline ends. This CDR3 is built from 13 residues. The germline V gene has CDR1 MNHEY and CDR2 SVGAGI. Here the CDR3 DNA reads TGTGCCAGCAGTTACGGCCTGAATGAAAAACTGTTTTTT. It codes for CASSYGLNEKLFF.

This rearrangement joins TRBV5-1 to TRBJ2-5, with TRBD2 as a possible D gene (6 bases). The V gene's germline CDR1 is SGHRS and CDR2 YFSETQ. The CDR3 is made up of 15 amino acids. Trimming removed 5 bases from V and 3 bases from J, with 17 bases in between. Here the CDR3 DNA reads TGCGCCAGCAGTTTCCGGGACTCACAGAAAGAGACCCAGTACTTC. As protein: CASSFRDSQKETQYF.

This chain uses TRBV5-6 with TRBJ2-1, with 7 positions matching TRBD1. The CDR3 contains 15 residues. After removal of 2 bases from V and 6 bases from J, the junction contained 8 bases not matched to a gene. Germline V lookup: CDR1 SGHDT, CDR2 YYEEEE. This chain's CDR3 is CASSFTGARINEQFF. CDR3 bases: TGTGCCAGCAGCTTCACAGGGGCGCGAATCAATGAGCAGTTCTTC.

The CDR3 DNA is TGTGCCAGCAGCCAAAGGACGGATGGGAGCACTGAAGCTTTCTTT. It is translated as CASSQRTDGSTEAFF. The rearrangement links TRBV4-2 to TRBJ1-1; no clear D gene. Trimming took off 2 bases at V and 4 bases at J, with 14 bases between the two ends. The CDR3 totals 15 residues. Per germline, CDR1 LGHNA and CDR2 YNFKEQ.

The chain has TRBV2 and TRBJ1-5, with no clear D. The CDR3 totals 14 residues. Deletions cut 3 bases from V and 2 bases from J, with 8 bases between. CDR1 is SNHLY, CDR2 FYNNEI, per germline. The DNA of the CDR3 is TGTGCCAGCAGTGAGGGTCGTGGCAATCAGCCCCAGCATTTT. It is translated as CASSEGRGNQPQHF.

The chain joins TRBV19 to TRBJ2-2, with 8 bases matching TRBD1. Trimming cost V 6 bases and J 6 bases; bases outside gene matches: 6. The CDR3 sequence is 14 residues long. Germline assignment: CDR1 LNHDA and CDR2 SQIVND (reference sequence). As DNA, the CDR3 is TGTGCCAGTAGGGACAGGGCAGTAGCCGGGGAGCTGTTTTTT. This encodes CASRDRAVAGELFF.

CDR3 region: CASQGQGGEAFF. The CDR3 DNA is TGTGCCAGTCAAGGACAGGGAGGAGAAGCTTTCTTT. The chain recombines TRBV19 with TRBJ1-1; 8 bases align to TRBD1. Germline CDR1 reads LNHDA; CDR2 reads SQIVND (reference sequence). This CDR3 is 12 amino acids long. The trim removed 8 bases at V and 8 bases at J, leaving 7 bases unmatched.